This T cell receptor (beta chain) was retrieved from a study of T-cell memory formation after mild COVID-19. On the study more broadly: TCR clustering was largely donor specific.

TCRdb recomputed calls from the 5' RACE reads with MiXCR, one row per CDR3 protein. This table holds more than 100,000 distinct CDR3 sequences, about a sixth found once. Germline V CDR1 and CDR2: SGHTA, FQGTGA. V shed 2 bases and J shed 0 bases, with 9 bases lying between them. The CDR3 extends over 15 amino acids. The chain is built from TRBV7-3 and TRBJ2-3, with D possibly TRBD1 on 5 matching bases. Sequenced input: PBMCs or a T cell subset sorted from them (not recorded which). This TCR came from a man aged 18 to 29 who had mild COVID-19 (a few samples of this study predate the infection). Cell type and time point are not known. The CDR3 is CASSLVWGSTDTQYF. DNA of the CDR3: TGTGCCAGCAGCTTAGTGTGGGGCAGCACAGATACGCAGTATTTT.